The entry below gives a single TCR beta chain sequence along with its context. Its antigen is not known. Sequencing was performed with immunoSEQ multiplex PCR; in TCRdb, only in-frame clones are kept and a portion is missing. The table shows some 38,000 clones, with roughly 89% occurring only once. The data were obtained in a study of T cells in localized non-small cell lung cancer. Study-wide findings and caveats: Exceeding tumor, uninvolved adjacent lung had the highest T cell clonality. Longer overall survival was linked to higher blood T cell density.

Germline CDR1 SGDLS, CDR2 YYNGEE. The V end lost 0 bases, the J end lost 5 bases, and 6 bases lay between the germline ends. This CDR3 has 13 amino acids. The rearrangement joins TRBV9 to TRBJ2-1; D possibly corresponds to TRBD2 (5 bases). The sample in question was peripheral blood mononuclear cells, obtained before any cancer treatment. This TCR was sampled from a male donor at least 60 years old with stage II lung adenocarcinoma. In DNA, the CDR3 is TGTGCCAGCAGCGTAGGGCGGGACAATGAGCAGTTCTTC. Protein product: CASSVGRDNEQFF.